This T cell receptor (beta chain) derives from a study of blood T cell repertoires in COVID-19. Overall study: The study drew acute and convalescent COVID-19 samples from the United States, Italy and Spain. Nucleic acid was either cDNA or gDNA, and it came from T cells, B-cell-depleted T cells, or PBMCs.

The authors' processing: Quantification of nucleated cells was approximated via reference gene primer amplification. Profiled with immunoSEQ multiplex PCR; TCRdb holds only in-frame clones, not every one. From that table come the V and J calls and clone size; the DNA was used to work out D and trimming. The sample contains about 160,000 clones, around 79% of which appear only once. Per the germline V gene, CDR1 is SGHDT and CDR2 is YYEEEE. V lost 2 bases to trimming and J lost 6 bases, with 15 bases between them. This CDR3 region has 15 residues. The sequenced sample consisted of peripheral blood. The V call is TRBV5-6, the J call TRBJ2-1, with D perhaps matching TRBD1 (5 bases). The TCR was taken from a woman in her sixties with COVID-19, enrolled during active disease. CDR3 sequence: CASSFTGQVINEQFF. The CDR3 nucleotides read TGTGCCAGCAGCTTTACAGGACAAGTTATCAATGAGCAGTTCTTC.